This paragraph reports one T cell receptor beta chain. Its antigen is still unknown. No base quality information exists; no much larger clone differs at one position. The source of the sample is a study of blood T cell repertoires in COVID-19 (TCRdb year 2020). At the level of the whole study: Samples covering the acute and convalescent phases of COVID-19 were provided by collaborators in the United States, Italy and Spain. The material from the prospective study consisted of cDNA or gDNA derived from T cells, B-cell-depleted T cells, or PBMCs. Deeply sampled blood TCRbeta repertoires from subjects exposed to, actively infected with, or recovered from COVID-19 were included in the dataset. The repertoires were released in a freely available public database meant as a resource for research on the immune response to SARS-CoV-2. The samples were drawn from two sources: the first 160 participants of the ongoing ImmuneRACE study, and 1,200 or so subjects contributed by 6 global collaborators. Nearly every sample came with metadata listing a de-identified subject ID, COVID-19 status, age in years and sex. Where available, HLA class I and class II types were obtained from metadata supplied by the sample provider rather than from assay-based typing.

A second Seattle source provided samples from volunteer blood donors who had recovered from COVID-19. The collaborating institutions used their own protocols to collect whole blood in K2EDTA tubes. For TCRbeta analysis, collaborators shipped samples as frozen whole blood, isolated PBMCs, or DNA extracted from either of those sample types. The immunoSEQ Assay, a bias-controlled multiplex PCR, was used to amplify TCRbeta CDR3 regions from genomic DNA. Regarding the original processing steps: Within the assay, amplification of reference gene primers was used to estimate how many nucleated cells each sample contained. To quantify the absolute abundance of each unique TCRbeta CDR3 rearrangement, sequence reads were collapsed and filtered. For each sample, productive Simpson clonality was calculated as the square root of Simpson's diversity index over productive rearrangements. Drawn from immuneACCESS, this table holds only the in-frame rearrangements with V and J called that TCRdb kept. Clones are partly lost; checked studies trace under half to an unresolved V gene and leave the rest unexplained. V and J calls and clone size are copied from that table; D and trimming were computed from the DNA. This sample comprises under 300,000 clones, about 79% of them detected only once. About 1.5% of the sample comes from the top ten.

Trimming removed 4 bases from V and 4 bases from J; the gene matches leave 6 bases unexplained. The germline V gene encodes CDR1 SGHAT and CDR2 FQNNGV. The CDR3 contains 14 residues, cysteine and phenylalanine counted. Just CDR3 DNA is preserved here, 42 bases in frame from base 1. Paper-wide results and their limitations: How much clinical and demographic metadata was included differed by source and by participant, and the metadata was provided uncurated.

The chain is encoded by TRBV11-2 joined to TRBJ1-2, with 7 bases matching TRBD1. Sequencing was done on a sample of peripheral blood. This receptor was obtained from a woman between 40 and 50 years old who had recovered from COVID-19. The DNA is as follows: TGTGCCAGCAGCTCCCCGACAGGGAGCTATGGCTACACCTTC. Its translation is CASSSPTGSYGYTF. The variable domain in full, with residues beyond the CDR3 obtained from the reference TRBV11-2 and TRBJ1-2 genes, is EAGVAQSPRYKIIEKRQSVAFWCNPISGHATLYWYQQILGQGPKLLIQFQNNGVVDDSQLPKDRFSAERLKGVDSTLKIQPAKLEDSAVYLCASSSPTGSYGYTFGSGTRLTVV.